A selection of T cell receptor beta chains follows, all from one sample in a study of cytomegalovirus exposure and HLA in healthy donors. The table came from immunoSEQ multiplex PCR; TCRdb's copy has only in-frame clones and leaves some out. The sample includes 180,000 or so clones, nearly 80% seen only once; the top ten take approximately 2.9%. What was sequenced was PBMCs. Receptor source: a female donor in good health and CMV-seronegative. The CDR3 runs from the conserved cysteine through the conserved F or W. The D gene is left open where the match is weak. Not every row has a clone size; where given, it reads once, few, many or a size class.

J gene: TRBJ2-7
D gene: -
clone size: few
V gene: TRBV7-2
CDR3 protein: CASSLPGLNYEQYF
CDR3 DNA: TGTGCCAGCAGCTTACCGGGGTTGAACTACGAGCAGTACTTC

J gene: TRBJ2-3
D gene: TRBD1
clone size: -
V gene: TRBV10-3
CDR3 protein: CAISADRSSTDTQYF
CDR3 DNA: TGTGCCATCAGTGCGGACAGGTCTAGCACAGATACGCAGTATTTT

J gene: TRBJ2-7
D gene: TRBD1
clone size: -
V gene: TRBV5-1
CDR3 protein: CASSLGGQSSYEQYF
CDR3 DNA: TGCGCCAGCAGCTTGGGGGGACAGAGCTCCTACGAGCAGTACTTC

J gene: TRBJ2-1
D gene: TRBD2
clone size: -
V gene: TRBV5-8
CDR3 protein: CASRGLAGDNEQFF
CDR3 DNA: TGTGCCAGCAGGGGACTAGCGGGGGACAATGAGCAGTTCTTC

J gene: TRBJ1-4
D gene: -
clone size: few
V gene: TRBV28
CDR3 protein: CASNGGSGKLFF
CDR3 DNA: TGTGCCAGCAACGGAGGGAGCGGAAAACTGTTTTTT

J gene: TRBJ2-7
D gene: -
clone size: -
V gene: TRBV27
CDR3 protein: CASSRTRDEQYF
CDR3 DNA: TGTGCCAGCTCCCGCACCAGGGACGAGCAGTACTTC

J gene: TRBJ1-1
D gene: -
clone size: -
V gene: TRBV7-3
CDR3 protein: CASSLTLGGESEAFF
CDR3 DNA: TGTGCCAGCAGCTTAACCCTAGGAGGGGAATCTGAAGCTTTCTTT

J gene: TRBJ1-1
D gene: -
clone size: -
V gene: TRBV7-9
CDR3 protein: CASSLARAVSAEAFF
CDR3 DNA: TGTGCCAGCAGCTTAGCGCGGGCAGTCTCTGCTGAAGCTTTCTTT

J gene: TRBJ1-6
D gene: -
clone size: few
V gene: TRBV5-1
CDR3 protein: CASSSSVYNSPLHF
CDR3 DNA: TGCGCCAGCAGCTCCAGCGTCTATAATTCACCCCTCCACTTT

J gene: TRBJ2-1
D gene: TRBD2
clone size: few
V gene: TRBV11-2
CDR3 protein: CASSLVSGSPYNEQFF
CDR3 DNA: TGTGCCAGCAGCTTGGTTAGCGGGAGCCCCTACAATGAGCAGTTCTTC

J gene: TRBJ2-3
D gene: -
clone size: -
V gene: TRBV6-1
CDR3 protein: CASSEAGGRTDTQYF
CDR3 DNA: TGTGCCAGCAGTGAAGCGGGGGGACGCACAGATACGCAGTATTTT

J gene: TRBJ1-1
D gene: TRBD1
clone size: -
V gene: TRBV5-1
CDR3 protein: CASSATGDTEAFF
CDR3 DNA: TGCGCCAGCAGCGCTACAGGGGACACTGAAGCTTTCTTT

J gene: TRBJ2-3
D gene: -
clone size: few
V gene: TRBV4-1
CDR3 protein: CASSQEAASTDTQYF
CDR3 DNA: TGCGCCAGCAGCCAAGAGGCAGCGAGCACAGATACGCAGTATTTT

J gene: TRBJ1-1
D gene: -
clone size: few
V gene: TRBV27
CDR3 protein: CASSRGGVNTEAFF
CDR3 DNA: TGTGCCAGCAGTCGAGGGGGTGTGAACACTGAAGCTTTCTTT

J gene: TRBJ1-2
D gene: -
clone size: -
V gene: TRBV21-1
CDR3 protein: CARTVTQGYTF
CDR3 DNA: TGTGCCAGGACAGTAACCCAGGGCTACACCTTC

J gene: TRBJ1-2
D gene: TRBD1
clone size: -
V gene: TRBV30
CDR3 protein: CAWRGGAFLGYTF
CDR3 DNA: TGTGCCTGGAGAGGGGGCGCGTTTCTTGGCTACACCTTC

J gene: TRBJ2-6
D gene: -
clone size: -
V gene: TRBV4-3
CDR3 protein: CASSRDFFPGDRSGANVLTF
CDR3 DNA: TGCGCCAGCAGCCGCGACTTCTTTCCAGGGGACCGTTCTGGGGCCAACGTCCTGACTTTC

J gene: TRBJ2-7
D gene: -
clone size: -
V gene: TRBV21-1
CDR3 protein: CASSKEDSGGLEQYF
CDR3 DNA: TGTGCCAGCAGCAAAGAAGATAGCGGGGGTCTGGAGCAGTACTTC

J gene: TRBJ1-2
D gene: -
clone size: -
V gene: TRBV30
CDR3 protein: CAWSHTGLLGRRGYTF
CDR3 DNA: TGTGCCTGGAGTCATACGGGACTCCTGGGGAGGAGGGGCTACACCTTC

J gene: TRBJ2-5
D gene: -
clone size: -
V gene: TRBV30
CDR3 protein: CAWSVLPGETQYF
CDR3 DNA: TGTGCCTGGAGTGTACTTCCGGGAGAGACCCAGTACTTC

J gene: TRBJ2-3
D gene: -
clone size: -
V gene: TRBV5-1
CDR3 protein: CASSLAYPSTDTQYF
CDR3 DNA: TGCGCCAGCAGCTTGGCCTACCCTAGCACAGATACGCAGTATTTT

J gene: TRBJ2-7
D gene: -
clone size: -
V gene: TRBV27
CDR3 protein: CASSPGVGYEQYF
CDR3 DNA: TGTGCCAGCAGTCCCGGGGTTGGCTACGAGCAGTACTTC

J gene: TRBJ1-5
D gene: -
clone size: -
V gene: TRBV19
CDR3 protein: CASSTGLNQPQHF
CDR3 DNA: TGTGCCAGTAGTACAGGGTTGAATCAGCCCCAGCATTTT

J gene: TRBJ1-1
D gene: -
clone size: -
V gene: TRBV10-3
CDR3 protein: CATTSGTGRMNTEAFF
CDR3 DNA: TGTGCCACAACTTCCGGAACAGGGAGAATGAACACTGAAGCTTTCTTT

J gene: TRBJ2-7
D gene: TRBD1
clone size: -
V gene: TRBV7-9
CDR3 protein: CASSSGQSYEQYF
CDR3 DNA: TGTGCCAGCAGCTCGGGACAGTCCTACGAGCAGTACTTC

J gene: TRBJ2-2
D gene: -
clone size: once
V gene: TRBV7-9
CDR3 protein: CASSLVMGGTGELFF
CDR3 DNA: TGTGCCAGCAGCTTAGTTATGGGCGGGACCGGGGAGCTGTTTTTT

J gene: TRBJ2-1
D gene: -
clone size: -
V gene: TRBV5-4
CDR3 protein: CASSLISAGPRDEQFF
CDR3 DNA: TGTGCCAGCAGCTTAATTTCTGCGGGACCTAGGGATGAGCAGTTCTTC

J gene: TRBJ1-3
D gene: TRBD1
clone size: -
V gene: TRBV9
CDR3 protein: CASSLRGQGSGNTIYF
CDR3 DNA: TGTGCCAGCAGCCTTAGGGGGCAGGGAAGTGGAAACACCATATATTTT

J gene: TRBJ2-5
D gene: -
clone size: -
V gene: TRBV2
CDR3 protein: CASSEPFGGGVETQYF
CDR3 DNA: TGTGCCAGCAGTGAACCCTTCGGGGGAGGTGTGGAGACCCAGTACTTC

J gene: TRBJ1-1
D gene: -
clone size: -
V gene: TRBV30
CDR3 protein: CAWKDWGEAFF
CDR3 DNA: TGTGCCTGGAAGGATTGGGGCGAAGCTTTCTTT

J gene: TRBJ2-7
D gene: TRBD2
clone size: -
V gene: TRBV27
CDR3 protein: CASSFFGTSGSYEQYF
CDR3 DNA: TGTGCCAGCAGTTTCTTTGGGACTAGCGGCTCCTACGAGCAGTACTTC

J gene: TRBJ1-6
D gene: TRBD1
clone size: -
V gene: TRBV11-2
CDR3 protein: CASRSTGGNSPLHF
CDR3 DNA: TGTGCCAGCAGGTCCACAGGGGGGAATTCACCCCTCCACTTT

J gene: TRBJ2-5
D gene: TRBD2
clone size: -
V gene: TRBV7-9
CDR3 protein: CSSSQGLAGQGKETQYF
CDR3 DNA: TGTTCCAGCAGCCAGGGACTAGCGGGACAGGGTAAAGAGACCCAGTACTTC

J gene: TRBJ2-7
D gene: -
clone size: -
V gene: TRBV18
CDR3 protein: CASSPAQDGEQYF
CDR3 DNA: TGTGCCAGCTCACCCGCCCAGGATGGGGAGCAGTACTTC

J gene: TRBJ1-2
D gene: TRBD1
clone size: once
V gene: TRBV27
CDR3 protein: CASTNSRTGGSRTGGYTF
CDR3 DNA: TGTGCCAGCACTAATTCTCGGACAGGGGGGAGTAGGACGGGTGGCTACACCTTC

J gene: TRBJ2-2
D gene: TRBD1
clone size: -
V gene: TRBV2
CDR3 protein: CASNDRATNTGELFF
CDR3 DNA: TGTGCCAGCAACGACAGGGCCACGAACACCGGGGAGCTGTTTTTT

J gene: TRBJ2-7
D gene: -
clone size: few
V gene: TRBV5-1
CDR3 protein: CASSLAAGMAGEQYF
CDR3 DNA: TGCGCCAGCAGCTTGGCGGCAGGGATGGCTGGGGAGCAGTACTTC

J gene: TRBJ2-7
D gene: -
clone size: few
V gene: TRBV19
CDR3 protein: CASSTSRVSYEQYF
CDR3 DNA: TGTGCCAGTAGCACTTCCAGGGTTTCCTACGAGCAGTACTTC

J gene: TRBJ2-5
D gene: -
clone size: -
V gene: TRBV7-2
CDR3 protein: CASSPNGHGETQYF
CDR3 DNA: TGTGCCAGCAGCCCCAACGGACATGGAGAGACCCAGTACTTC

J gene: TRBJ2-1
D gene: TRBD2
clone size: -
V gene: TRBV9
CDR3 protein: CASSTTAGGSYNEQFF
CDR3 DNA: TGTGCCAGCAGCACAACCGCGGGGGGGTCCTACAATGAGCAGTTCTTC

J gene: TRBJ2-3
D gene: TRBD1
clone size: once
V gene: TRBV5-6
CDR3 protein: CASSLGDRDPDTQYF
CDR3 DNA: TGTGCCAGCAGCTTGGGGGACAGGGACCCAGATACGCAGTATTTT

J gene: TRBJ2-1
D gene: -
clone size: -
V gene: TRBV11-2
CDR3 protein: CASASEVYNEQFF
CDR3 DNA: TGTGCCTCTGCGTCGGAGGTTTACAATGAGCAGTTCTTC

J gene: TRBJ2-2
D gene: -
clone size: -
V gene: TRBV2
CDR3 protein: CASENRVSAGELFF
CDR3 DNA: TGTGCCAGCGAAAACAGGGTATCGGCCGGGGAGCTGTTTTTT

J gene: TRBJ2-7
D gene: -
clone size: -
V gene: TRBV9
CDR3 protein: CASSVGGTLYEQYF
CDR3 DNA: TGTGCCAGCAGCGTAGGGGGGACACTCTACGAGCAGTACTTC

J gene: TRBJ1-5
D gene: TRBD1
clone size: -
V gene: TRBV2
CDR3 protein: CASSPGQFQPQHF
CDR3 DNA: TGTGCCAGCAGTCCGGGACAGTTTCAGCCCCAGCATTTT

J gene: TRBJ2-1
D gene: TRBD2
clone size: -
V gene: TRBV6-5
CDR3 protein: CASSSTSGPYNEQFF
CDR3 DNA: TGTGCCAGCAGTTCGACTAGCGGGCCTTACAATGAGCAGTTCTTC

J gene: TRBJ2-7
D gene: -
clone size: -
V gene: TRBV29-1
CDR3 protein: CSVEDQSYEQYF
CDR3 DNA: TGCAGCGTTGAAGATCAGTCCTACGAGCAGTACTTC

J gene: TRBJ1-2
D gene: -
clone size: -
V gene: TRBV19
CDR3 protein: CASNGAPGYGYTF
CDR3 DNA: TGTGCCAGTAATGGGGCACCGGGTTATGGCTACACCTTC

J gene: TRBJ2-3
D gene: -
clone size: -
V gene: TRBV5-1
CDR3 protein: CASSYRALDTQYF
CDR3 DNA: TGCGCCAGCAGTTACAGGGCGTTGGATACGCAGTATTTT

J gene: TRBJ2-3
D gene: -
clone size: -
V gene: TRBV4-3
CDR3 protein: CASSYSYPPSTDTQYF
CDR3 DNA: TGCGCCAGCAGCTACTCCTACCCACCTAGCACAGATACGCAGTATTTT

J gene: TRBJ2-7
D gene: TRBD2
clone size: -
V gene: TRBV7-3
CDR3 protein: CASTKPGLAGFYEQYF
CDR3 DNA: TGTGCCAGCACCAAACCGGGACTAGCGGGATTCTACGAGCAGTACTTC

J gene: TRBJ2-1
D gene: TRBD1
clone size: -
V gene: TRBV7-2
CDR3 protein: CASSLGGDRPYNEQFF
CDR3 DNA: TGTGCCAGCAGCTTAGGCGGGGACAGGCCCTACAATGAGCAGTTCTTC

J gene: TRBJ2-2
D gene: -
clone size: -
V gene: TRBV6-1
CDR3 protein: CASSALYTGELFF
CDR3 DNA: TGTGCCAGCAGTGCCTTGTACACCGGGGAGCTGTTTTTT

J gene: TRBJ2-3
D gene: -
clone size: few
V gene: TRBV4-2
CDR3 protein: CASSQEQGEGRGDTQYF
CDR3 DNA: TGTGCCAGCAGCCAAGAACAGGGCGAGGGCAGAGGAGATACGCAGTATTTT

J gene: TRBJ2-1
D gene: TRBD1
clone size: -
V gene: TRBV14
CDR3 protein: CASSYGQGSYNEQFF
CDR3 DNA: TGTGCCAGCAGCTACGGACAGGGCTCCTACAATGAGCAGTTCTTC

J gene: TRBJ2-3
D gene: -
clone size: -
V gene: TRBV27
CDR3 protein: CASSLLAGATDTQYF
CDR3 DNA: TGTGCCAGCAGTTTATTAGCCGGAGCTACAGATACGCAGTATTTT

J gene: TRBJ2-7
D gene: TRBD1
clone size: -
V gene: TRBV5-6
CDR3 protein: CASSFRDRVYEQYF
CDR3 DNA: TGTGCCAGCAGCTTCCGGGACAGGGTCTACGAGCAGTACTTC